What follows are 2 T cell receptor beta chains derived from one specimen sequenced in a study of T cells in women clearing cervical HPV infection. Only in-frame clones appear in the TCRdb table, and some are missing; sequencing was by immunoSEQ multiplex PCR. In total, the table holds 45,000 to 55,000 clones. Sequencing used blood buffy coat. Every receptor here comes from a woman aged 18-70 years with a cervical HPV16 infection that either progressed to CIN3+ or cleared (not recorded which).

As for this clone: The read terminates 3 residues before the CDR3 end, so the remaining end is supplied by the germline J gene. The J gene is TRBJ2-5, the V gene TRBV3-1 (or the pseudogene TRBV3-2), with 10 bases aligning to TRBD1. The CDR3 contains 16 residues. CDR1 is LGHDT, CDR2 YNNKEL, per germline (reference sequence). J lost 4 bases, V lost 0 bases, and 5 bases had no gene match. Incomplete CDR3 DNA: TGTGCCAGCAGCCAAGAGGGACAGGGGAAGGGAGAGACC. Its protein is CASSQEGQGKGET. The complete CDR3 sequence is CASSQEGQGKGETQYF.

With respect to this clone: The read halts 3 residues ahead of the CDR3 end, with the missing end drawn from the germline J gene. The J gene is TRBJ2-5, the V gene TRBV2, with a possible D match to TRBD1 (6 bases). Trimming took 6 bases from V and 0 from J, leaving 8 bases between them. Germline values: CDR1 SNHLY, CDR2 FYNNEI. The CDR3 covers 13 residues. CDR3: CASSRDNQETQYF. The CDR3 DNA, read in part, is TGTGCCAGCAGCAGGGACAACCAAGAGACC.